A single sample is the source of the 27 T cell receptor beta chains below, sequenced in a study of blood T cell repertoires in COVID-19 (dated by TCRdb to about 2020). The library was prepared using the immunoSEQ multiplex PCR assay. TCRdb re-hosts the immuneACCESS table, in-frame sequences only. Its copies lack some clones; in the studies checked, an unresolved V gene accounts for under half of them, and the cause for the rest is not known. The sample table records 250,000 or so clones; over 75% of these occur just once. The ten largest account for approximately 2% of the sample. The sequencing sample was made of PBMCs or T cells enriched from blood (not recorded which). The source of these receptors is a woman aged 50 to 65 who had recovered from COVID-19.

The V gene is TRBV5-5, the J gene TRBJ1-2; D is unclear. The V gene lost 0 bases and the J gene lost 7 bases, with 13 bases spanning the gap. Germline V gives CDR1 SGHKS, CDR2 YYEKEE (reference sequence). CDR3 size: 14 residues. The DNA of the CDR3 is TGTGCCAGCAGCTTGGGAGAGGGTTCTGGTGGCTACACCTTC. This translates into CASSLGEGSGGYTF.

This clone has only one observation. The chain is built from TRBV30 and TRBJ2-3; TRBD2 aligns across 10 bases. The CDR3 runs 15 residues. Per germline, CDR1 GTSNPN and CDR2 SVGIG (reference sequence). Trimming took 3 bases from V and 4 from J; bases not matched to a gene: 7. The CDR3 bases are TGTGCCTGGAGGCCGGGGCTAGCGGGAGCAGATACGCAGTATTTT. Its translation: CAWRPGLAGADTQYF.

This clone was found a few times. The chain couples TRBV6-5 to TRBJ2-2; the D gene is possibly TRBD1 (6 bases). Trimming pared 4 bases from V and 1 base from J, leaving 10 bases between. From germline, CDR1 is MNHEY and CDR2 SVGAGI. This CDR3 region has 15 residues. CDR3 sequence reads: CASSSQTGNTGELFF. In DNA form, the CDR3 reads TGTGCCAGCAGTTCGCAGACAGGGAACACCGGGGAGCTGTTTTTT.

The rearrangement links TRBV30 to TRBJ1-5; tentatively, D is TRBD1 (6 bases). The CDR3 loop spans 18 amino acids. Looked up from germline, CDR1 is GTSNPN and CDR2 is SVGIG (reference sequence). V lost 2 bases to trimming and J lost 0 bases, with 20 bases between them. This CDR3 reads CAWSRGTYDPYSNQPQHF. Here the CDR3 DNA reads TGTGCCTGGAGTCGAGGGACATACGATCCTTATAGCAATCAGCCCCAGCATTTT. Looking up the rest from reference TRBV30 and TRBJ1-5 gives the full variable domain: SQTIHQWPATLVQPVGSPLSLECTVEGTSNPNLYWYRQAAGRGLQLLFYSVGIGQISSEVPQNLSASRPQDRQFILSSKKLLLSDSGFYLCAWSRGTYDPYSNQPQHFGDGTRLSIL.

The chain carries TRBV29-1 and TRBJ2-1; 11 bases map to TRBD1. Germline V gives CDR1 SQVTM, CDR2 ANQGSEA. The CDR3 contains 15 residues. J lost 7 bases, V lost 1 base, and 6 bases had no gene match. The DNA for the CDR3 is TGCAGCGTTGAAGGGGACAGGGGGTCGCGGAATGAGCAGTTCTTC. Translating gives CSVEGDRGSRNEQFF.

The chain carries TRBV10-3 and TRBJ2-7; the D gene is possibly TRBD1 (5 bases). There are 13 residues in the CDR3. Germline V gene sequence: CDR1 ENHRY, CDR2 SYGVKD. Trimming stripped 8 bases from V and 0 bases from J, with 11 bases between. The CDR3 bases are TGTGCCATCGGAACAGGCCTCTCCTACGAGCAGTACTTC. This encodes CAIGTGLSYEQYF.

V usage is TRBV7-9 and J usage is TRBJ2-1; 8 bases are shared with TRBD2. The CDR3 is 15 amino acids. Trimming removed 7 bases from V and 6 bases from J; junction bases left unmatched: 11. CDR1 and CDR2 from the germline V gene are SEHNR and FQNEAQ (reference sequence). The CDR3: CASNPGGALGNEQFF. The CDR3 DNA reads TGTGCCAGCAACCCCGGGGGGGCCCTGGGCAATGAGCAGTTCTTC.

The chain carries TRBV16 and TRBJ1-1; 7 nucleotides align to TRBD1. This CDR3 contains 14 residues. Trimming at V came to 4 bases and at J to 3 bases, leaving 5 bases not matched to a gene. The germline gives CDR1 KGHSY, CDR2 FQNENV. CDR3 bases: TGTGCCAGCAGCCTCTTCAGGGGGGACACTGAAGCTTTCTTT. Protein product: CASSLFRGDTEAFF.

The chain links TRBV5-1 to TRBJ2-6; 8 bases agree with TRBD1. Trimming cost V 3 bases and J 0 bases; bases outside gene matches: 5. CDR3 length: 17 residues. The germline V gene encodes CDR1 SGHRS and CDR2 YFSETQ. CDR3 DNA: TGCGCCAGCAGCTCGGACAGGGAGAGCTCTGGGGCCAACGTCCTGACTTTC. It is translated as CASSSDRESSGANVLTF. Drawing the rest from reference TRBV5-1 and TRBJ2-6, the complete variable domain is KAGVTQTPRYLIKTRGQQVTLSCSPISGHRSVSWYQQTPGQGLQFLFEYFSETQRNKGNFPGRFSGRQFSNSRSEMNVSTLELGDSALYLCASSSDRESSGANVLTFGAGSRLTVL.

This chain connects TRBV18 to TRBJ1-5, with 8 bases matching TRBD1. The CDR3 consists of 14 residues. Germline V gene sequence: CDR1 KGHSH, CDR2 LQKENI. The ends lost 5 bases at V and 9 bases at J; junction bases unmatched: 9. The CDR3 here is CASSDRGNYGPQHF. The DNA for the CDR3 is TGTGCCAGCTCAGACAGGGGCAACTATGGGCCCCAGCATTTT.

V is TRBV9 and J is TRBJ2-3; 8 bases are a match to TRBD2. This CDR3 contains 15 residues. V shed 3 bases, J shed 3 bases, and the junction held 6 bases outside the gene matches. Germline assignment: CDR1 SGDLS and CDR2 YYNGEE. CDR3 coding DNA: TGTGCCAGCAGCGCCAATAGCGGGATGACAGATACGCAGTATTTT. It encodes CASSANSGMTDTQYF. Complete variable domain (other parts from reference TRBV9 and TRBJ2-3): DSGVTQTPKHLITATGQRVTLRCSPRSGDLSVYWYQQSLDQGLQFLIQYYNGEERAKGNILERFSAQQFPDLHSELNLSSLELGDSALYFCASSANSGMTDTQYFGPGTRLTVL.

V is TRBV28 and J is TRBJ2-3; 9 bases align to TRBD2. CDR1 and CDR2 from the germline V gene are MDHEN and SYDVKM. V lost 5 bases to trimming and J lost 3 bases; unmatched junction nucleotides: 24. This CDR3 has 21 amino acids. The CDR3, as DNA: TGTGCCAGCAGTAGCGTCCATGCGGGGCCGCAGGTAGCGGGAGCGACAGATACGCAGTATTTT. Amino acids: CASSSVHAGPQVAGATDTQYF.

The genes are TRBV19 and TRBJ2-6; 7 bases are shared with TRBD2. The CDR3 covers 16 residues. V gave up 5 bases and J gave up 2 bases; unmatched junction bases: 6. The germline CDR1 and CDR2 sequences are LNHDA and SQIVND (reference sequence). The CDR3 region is CASSGGSLPGANVLTF. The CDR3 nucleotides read TGTGCCAGTAGTGGCGGGAGCCTTCCTGGGGCCAACGTCCTGACTTTC.

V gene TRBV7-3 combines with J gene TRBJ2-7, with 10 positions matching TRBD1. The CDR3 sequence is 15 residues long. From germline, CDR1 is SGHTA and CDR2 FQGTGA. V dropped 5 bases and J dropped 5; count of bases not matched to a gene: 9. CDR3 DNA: TGTGCCAGCAGCCCCGACAGGGGGCGGGCCCACGAGCAGTACTTC. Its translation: CASSPDRGRAHEQYF.

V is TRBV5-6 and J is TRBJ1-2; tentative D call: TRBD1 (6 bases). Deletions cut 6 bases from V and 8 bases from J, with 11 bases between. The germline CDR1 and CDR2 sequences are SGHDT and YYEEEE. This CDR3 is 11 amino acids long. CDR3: CASISRGGYTF. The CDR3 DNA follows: TGTGCCAGCATCTCGAGGGGGGGCTACACCTTC.

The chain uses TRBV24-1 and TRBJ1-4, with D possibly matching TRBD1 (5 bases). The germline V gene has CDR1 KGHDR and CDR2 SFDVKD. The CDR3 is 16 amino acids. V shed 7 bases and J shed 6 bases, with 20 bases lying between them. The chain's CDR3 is CATRNHGTHLHEKLFF. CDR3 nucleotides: TGTGCCACCAGGAACCACGGGACTCATCTGCATGAAAAACTGTTTTTT.

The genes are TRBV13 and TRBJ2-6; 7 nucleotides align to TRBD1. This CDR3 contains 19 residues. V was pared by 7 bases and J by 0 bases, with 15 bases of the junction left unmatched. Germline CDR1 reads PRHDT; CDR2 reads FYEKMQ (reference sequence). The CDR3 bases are TGTGCCAGCACAGTACAGGGGCCCCTGGGTTTCTCTGGGGCCAACGTCCTGACTTTC. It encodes CASTVQGPLGFSGANVLTF.

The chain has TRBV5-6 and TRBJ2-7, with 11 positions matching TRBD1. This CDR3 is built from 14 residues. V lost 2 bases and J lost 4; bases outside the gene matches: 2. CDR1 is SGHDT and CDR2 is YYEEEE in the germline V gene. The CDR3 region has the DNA TGTGCCAGCAGCTTCCGGGACAGGGGGTACGAGCAGTACTTC. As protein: CASSFRDRGYEQYF.

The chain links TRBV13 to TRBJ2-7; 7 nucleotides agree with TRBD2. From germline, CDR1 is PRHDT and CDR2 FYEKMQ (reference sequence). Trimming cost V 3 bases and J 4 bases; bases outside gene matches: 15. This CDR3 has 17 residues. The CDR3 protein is CASSFRQEGGRSYEQYF. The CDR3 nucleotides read TGTGCCAGCAGCTTCCGCCAAGAAGGCGGGAGATCGTACGAGCAGTACTTC.

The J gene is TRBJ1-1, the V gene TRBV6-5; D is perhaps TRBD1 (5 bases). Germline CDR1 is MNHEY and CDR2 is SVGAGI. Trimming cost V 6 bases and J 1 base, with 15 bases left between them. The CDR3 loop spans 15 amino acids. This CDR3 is CASSDLMTENTEAFF. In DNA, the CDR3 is TGTGCCAGCAGCGACCTCATGACAGAGAACACTGAAGCTTTCTTT.

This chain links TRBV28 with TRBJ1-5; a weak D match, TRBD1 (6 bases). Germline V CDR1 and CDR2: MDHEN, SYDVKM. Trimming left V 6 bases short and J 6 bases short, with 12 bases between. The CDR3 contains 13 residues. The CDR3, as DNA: TGTGCCAGCAGAGGGGGTGAGAGTCAGCCCCAGCATTTT. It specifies CASRGGESQPQHF.

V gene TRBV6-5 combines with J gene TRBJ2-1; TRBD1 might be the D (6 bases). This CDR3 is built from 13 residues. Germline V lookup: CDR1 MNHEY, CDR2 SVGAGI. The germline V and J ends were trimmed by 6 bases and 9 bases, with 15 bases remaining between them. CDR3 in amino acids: CASSAQGQVEQFF. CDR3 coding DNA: TGTGCCAGCAGCGCCCAGGGGCAGGTTGAGCAGTTCTTC.

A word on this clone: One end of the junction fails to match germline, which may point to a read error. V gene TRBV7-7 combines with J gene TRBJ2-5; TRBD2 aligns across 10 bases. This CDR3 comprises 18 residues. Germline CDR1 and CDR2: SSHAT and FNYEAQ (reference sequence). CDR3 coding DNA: TGTGCTAGCAGCCCACGGACTAGCGGTTCTTACGTCCAAGAGACCCAGTACTTC. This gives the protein CASSPRTSGSYVQETQYF.

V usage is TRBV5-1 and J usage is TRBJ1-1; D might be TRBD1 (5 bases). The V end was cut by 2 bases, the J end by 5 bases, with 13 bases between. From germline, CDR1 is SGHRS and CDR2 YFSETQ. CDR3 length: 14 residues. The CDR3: CASSLGAAGTEAFF. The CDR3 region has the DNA TGCGCCAGCAGCTTAGGGGCCGCCGGGACTGAAGCTTTCTTT.

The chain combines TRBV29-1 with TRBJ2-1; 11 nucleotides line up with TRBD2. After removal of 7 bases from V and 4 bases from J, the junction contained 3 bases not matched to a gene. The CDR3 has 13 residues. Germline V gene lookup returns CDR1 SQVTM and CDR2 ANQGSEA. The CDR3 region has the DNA TGCAGCGCGGGACTAGCGGATTACAATGAGCAGTTCTTC. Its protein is CSAGLADYNEQFF.

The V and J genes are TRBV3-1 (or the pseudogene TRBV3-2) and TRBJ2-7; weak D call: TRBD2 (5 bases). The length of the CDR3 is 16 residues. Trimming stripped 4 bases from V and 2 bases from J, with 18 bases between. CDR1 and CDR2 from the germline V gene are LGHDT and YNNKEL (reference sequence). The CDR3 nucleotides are TGTGCCAGCAGCCCCTGGTTTATGCACGGGACCTACGAGCAGTACTTC. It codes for CASSPWFMHGTYEQYF.

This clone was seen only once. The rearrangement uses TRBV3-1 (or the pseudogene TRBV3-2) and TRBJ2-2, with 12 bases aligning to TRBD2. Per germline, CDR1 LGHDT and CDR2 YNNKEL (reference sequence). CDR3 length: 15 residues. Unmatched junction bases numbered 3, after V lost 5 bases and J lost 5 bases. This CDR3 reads CASSLGLAGTGELFF. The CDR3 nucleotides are TGTGCCAGCAGCTTAGGACTAGCGGGAACCGGGGAGCTGTTTTTT.